A selection of T cell receptor beta chains follows, all from one sample in a study of blood T cell repertoires in COVID-19. Profiling relied on immunoSEQ multiplex PCR, and the TCRdb table lists in-frame clones only, not all of them. Seen here are around 270,000 clones, around nine tenths observed once, and the top ten hold around a tenth. The material sequenced was peripheral blood. The receptors were sampled from a man in his forties who had recovered from COVID-19. The conserved cysteine and the conserved F or W are not part of the CDR3 here.

V gene | CDR3 protein
TRBV27 | ASSSQGADYGYT
TRBV18 | ASSPRAGQGAGNTEAF
TRBV7-2 | ASSTTGEKEAF
TRBV6-5 | ASWYRTYTEAF
TRBV5-8 | ASRGAGRASNQPQH
TRBV25-1 | ASSGPKIGGYT
TRBV7-2 | ASSPATGVSSYNEQF
TRBV19 | ASAGASANEQF
TRBV7-2 | ASSQTIANTGELF
TRBV7-8 | ATRLAGGETQY
TRBV2 | ASSDATWWDEKLF
TRBV7-6 | ASSTTGWSEKLF
TRBV24-1 | ATSDSTGGYT
TRBV6-1 | ASSVSGTASSGANVLT
TRBV18 | ASSPLGTGSPEQY
TRBV6-6 | ASRTQGFQETQY
TRBV18 | ASSPPSLQRADAQY
TRBV12-3/TRBV12-4 | ASNVVRGNIQY
TRBV6-5 | ASRTGGANTIY